Below are 22 T cell receptor beta chains sequenced from a single sample in a study of regulatory T cells in long-lasting Graves disease. Construction of the TCR beta libraries employed iRepertoire HTBI primers in conjunction with Arm-PCR of CDR3 regions. TCRdb recomputed calls from the multiplex PCR reads with MiXCR, one row per CDR3 protein. The sample includes under 350,000 distinct CDR3 sequences, around 23% seen only once; the top ten take approximately 60%. The time point was: persistent/refractory GD, antithyroid drugs over 5 years with positive TRAb. RNA from PBMCs was the source of the TCR library. The sample consisted of peripheral blood mononuclear cells (PBMCs), taken when the disease was refractory, from a patient treated with antithyroid drugs. Source of these receptors: a female donor with Graves disease.

V and J are TRBV6-5 and TRBJ1-6, with D unresolved. The CDR3 consists of 12 residues. Germline V gives CDR1 MNHEY, CDR2 SVGAGI. V lost 2 bases and J lost 8, with 4 bases in between. The CDR3 nucleotides read TGTGCCAGCAGTTACGGAGATTCACCCCTCCACTTT. Translating gives CASSYGDSPLHF.

This clonotype was seen ten or more times. This chain connects TRBV20-1 to TRBJ1-2; the D gene is possibly TRBD1 (5 bases). Germline assignment: CDR1 DFQATT and CDR2 SNEGSKA (reference sequence). The CDR3 runs 17 residues. V lost 0 bases and J 0 bases, leaving 17 bases between the germline ends. The CDR3 here is CSARDWEADTANYGYTF. CDR3 bases: TGCAGTGCTAGAGATTGGGAAGCGGACACAGCTAACTATGGCTACACCTTC.

The rearrangement joins TRBV7-9 to TRBJ2-1, with 7 nucleotides matching TRBD1. V lost 2 bases and J lost 2; bases outside the gene matches: 6. From germline, CDR1 is SEHNR and CDR2 FQNEAQ (reference sequence). This CDR3 has 16 amino acids. For the CDR3, the DNA is TGTGCCAGCAGCTTACTTCAAGGGGGCACCTACAATGAGCAGTTCTTC. It yields the protein CASSLLQGGTYNEQFF.

The chain employs TRBV30 and TRBJ2-7, with TRBD2 as a possible D gene (5 bases). This CDR3 spans 13 amino acids. V was trimmed by 3 bases and J by 4 bases, leaving 13 bases between them. Per germline, CDR1 GTSNPN and CDR2 SVGIG (reference sequence). The CDR3: CAWSADSRYEQYF. The CDR3 DNA reads TGTGCCTGGAGCGCGGACTCCAGATACGAGCAGTACTTC.

This chain links TRBV27 with TRBJ2-7; TRBD1 is a possible D gene (5 bases). Per the germline V gene, CDR1 is MNHEY and CDR2 is SMNVEV (reference sequence). The CDR3 is made up of 13 amino acids. Trimming pared 8 bases from V and 4 bases from J, leaving 15 bases between. This chain's CDR3 is CASGWGSRYEQYF. The CDR3 nucleotides read TGTGCCAGCGGCTGGGGCTCGCGATACGAGCAGTACTTC.

The chain links TRBV18 to TRBJ1-6; D might be TRBD1 (5 bases). Trimming pared 5 bases from V and 9 bases from J, leaving 17 bases between. CDR1 and CDR2 (germline): KGHSH, LQKENI. This CDR3 spans 15 amino acids. The DNA for the CDR3 is TGTGCCAGCTCAGAAGACAGTCACGTCGGTTCACCCCTCCACTTT. Protein: CASSEDSHVGSPLHF.

This clonotype was counted at least ten times. V is TRBV29-1 and J is TRBJ2-7; the D is unclear. There are 14 residues in the CDR3. Between the trimmed V and J ends, which lost 5 bases and 2 bases, there was a span of 16 bases. The germline V gene has CDR1 SQVTM and CDR2 ANQGSEA. The DNA of the CDR3 is TGCAGCGTTTATTCCCAGCAGGAACCCTACGAGCAGTACTTC. Protein: CSVYSQQEPYEQYF.

The CDR3 protein is CSGHPVSESTGELFF. The CDR3 DNA reads as TGCAGTGGGCACCCAGTGAGTGAGTCCACCGGGGAGCTGTTTTTT. The J gene is TRBJ2-2, the V gene TRBV20-1, with no clear D. The ends were cut back, 7 bases at V and 4 bases at J, with 19 bases in the middle. CDR1 and CDR2 from the germline V gene are DFQATT and SNEGSKA (reference sequence). This CDR3 is 15 amino acids long.

The rearrangement uses TRBV9 and TRBJ2-4; 8 nucleotides align to TRBD2. The CDR3 is 15 amino acids. CDR1 SGDLS and CDR2 YYNGEE come from the germline V gene. The junction had 12 bases not matched to a gene; V was cut back by 4 bases and J by 9 bases. CDR3: CASSPDGSGRGIQYF. CDR3 coding DNA: TGTGCCAGCAGCCCAGATGGTTCCGGGAGGGGCATTCAGTACTTC.

The table lists this clonotype with many counts. The V and J genes are TRBV20-1 and TRBJ2-7; D is unclear. V dropped 0 bases and J dropped 1 base, with 16 bases sitting between them. This CDR3 region has 16 residues. The germline CDR1 and CDR2 sequences are DFQATT and SNEGSKA (reference sequence). The CDR3 sequence is CSARDPLSGLSYEQYF. The CDR3 DNA reads as TGCAGTGCTAGAGATCCCCTGTCAGGCTTATCCTACGAGCAGTACTTC.

CDR3 DNA sequence: TGCGCCAGCAGCTTGGACCTAGCGGGAGAGGCAGATACGCAGTATTTT. Residues: CASSLDLAGEADTQYF. J is TRBJ2-3 and V is TRBV5-1; 10 nucleotides align to TRBD2. The CDR3 covers 16 residues. V was clipped by 0 bases and J by 4 bases; unmatched bases: 5. The germline gives CDR1 SGHRS, CDR2 YFSETQ.

This clonotype showed up many times. This chain joins TRBV3-1 and TRBJ1-6; 8 bases map to TRBD1. Germline CDR1 and CDR2: LGHDT and YNNKEL (reference sequence). This CDR3 comprises 15 residues. V lost 1 base and J lost 8; bases outside the gene matches: 4. The CDR3 region is CASSQAGGSDSPLHF. Written as DNA, the CDR3 is TGTGCCAGCAGCCAAGCAGGGGGCTCGGATTCACCCCTCCACTTT.

The table lists this clonotype with many counts. This chain links TRBV12-3 or TRBV12-4 with TRBJ2-7; 8 nucleotides agree with TRBD1. The CDR3 covers 14 residues. V lost 5 bases and J lost 1; bases outside the gene matches: 4. The CDR3 sequence is CASSPTGASYEQYF. CDR3 DNA sequence: TGTGCCAGCAGTCCGACAGGGGCATCCTACGAGCAGTACTTC.

This rearrangement joins TRBV5-6 to TRBJ2-4; D is possibly TRBD2 (6 bases). Trimming removed 2 bases from V and 0 bases from J, with 9 bases in between. The CDR3 covers 15 residues. Germline loops: CDR1 SGHDT, CDR2 YYEEEE. CDR3 in amino acids: CASSFSGLAKNIQYF. The CDR3, as DNA: TGTGCCAGCAGCTTTAGCGGTCTAGCCAAAAACATTCAGTACTTC.

This chain links TRBV20-1 with TRBJ2-7, with TRBD1 identical over 12 bases. In germline, CDR1 is DFQATT, CDR2 SNEGSKA (reference sequence). This CDR3 is built from 17 residues. With 4 bases clipped from V and 4 bases from J, the junction kept 14 bases outside the gene matches. CDR3 loop: CSATSTTGQGARYEQYF. Here the CDR3 DNA reads TGCAGTGCTACCAGCACTACGGGACAGGGGGCGCGGTACGAGCAGTACTTC.

This clonotype turned up a few times. This chain connects TRBV20-1 to TRBJ2-5; D possibly corresponds to TRBD2 (6 bases). Germline CDR1 is DFQATT and CDR2 is SNEGSKA (reference sequence). With 1 base removed from V and 1 base from J, the gap between germline ends came to 13 bases. The CDR3 length is 15 residues. CDR3 residues: CSARGAGMPQETQYF. CDR3 in DNA: TGCAGTGCTAGAGGGGCGGGAATGCCCCAAGAGACCCAGTACTTC.

The genes are TRBV19 and TRBJ2-3; TRBD1 aligns across 8 bases. Germline CDR1 reads LNHDA; CDR2 reads SQIVND (reference sequence). Unmatched junction bases numbered 13, after V lost 9 bases and J lost 8 bases. The CDR3 runs 14 residues. The CDR3 DNA sequence: TGTGCCAGCGGATTCGGGACAGGTAGGAGTACGCAGTATTTT. This translates into CASGFGTGRSTQYF.

There are many counts of this clonotype. The chain is built from TRBV28 and TRBJ1-2; a possible D gene is TRBD1 (5 bases). V dropped 3 bases and J dropped 5 bases, with 13 bases sitting between them. The germline CDR1 and CDR2 sequences are MDHEN and SYDVKM. The CDR3 loop spans 14 amino acids. The CDR3 nucleotides read TGTGCCAGCAGTTTTCGGCAGGGTCCGTATGGCTACACCTTC. The encoded protein is CASSFRQGPYGYTF.

Many counts were recorded for this clonotype. The chain is built from TRBV3-1 and TRBJ2-5; D is undetermined. The V gene's germline CDR1 is LGHDT and CDR2 YNNKEL (reference sequence). CDR3 length equals 14 residues. Trimming stripped 4 bases from V and 4 bases from J, with 13 bases between. CDR3 nucleotide sequence: TGTGCCAGCAGCCGAAATCCACAAGGAGAGACCCAGTACTTC. This gives the protein CASSRNPQGETQYF.

The CDR3 reads CASSLDGGLPNQPQHF. The DNA for the CDR3 is TGTGCCAGCAGCTTGGATGGGGGGCTCCCGAATCAGCCCCAGCATTTT. The rearrangement joins TRBV5-5 to TRBJ1-5; D perhaps matches TRBD1 (6 bases). There are 16 residues in the CDR3. V lost 0 bases, J lost 4 bases, and 14 bases lay in between. The germline V gene encodes CDR1 SGHKS and CDR2 YYEKEE (reference sequence).

This clonotype has a handful of counts. The chain is built from TRBV6-1 and TRBJ2-5; TRBD2 agrees at 9 bases. CDR1 MNHNS and CDR2 SASEGT come from the germline V gene. The CDR3 runs to 13 residues. Trimming cost V 7 bases and J 3 bases; bases outside gene matches: 3. The CDR3 sequence is CASTRLAEETQYF. CDR3 bases: TGTGCCAGCACTAGACTAGCGGAAGAGACCCAGTACTTC.

This clonotype was found many times. V gene TRBV11-2 combines with J gene TRBJ1-2; D is perhaps TRBD1 (5 bases). This CDR3 is 15 amino acids long. Germline CDR1 SGHAT, CDR2 FQNNGV. V was shortened by 0 bases and J by 5 bases, with 13 bases between the two germline ends. The CDR3 nucleotides read TGTGCCAGCAGCTTAGATCGGGGAGGGGTTTATGGCTACACCTTC. Translation gives CASSLDRGGVYGYTF.